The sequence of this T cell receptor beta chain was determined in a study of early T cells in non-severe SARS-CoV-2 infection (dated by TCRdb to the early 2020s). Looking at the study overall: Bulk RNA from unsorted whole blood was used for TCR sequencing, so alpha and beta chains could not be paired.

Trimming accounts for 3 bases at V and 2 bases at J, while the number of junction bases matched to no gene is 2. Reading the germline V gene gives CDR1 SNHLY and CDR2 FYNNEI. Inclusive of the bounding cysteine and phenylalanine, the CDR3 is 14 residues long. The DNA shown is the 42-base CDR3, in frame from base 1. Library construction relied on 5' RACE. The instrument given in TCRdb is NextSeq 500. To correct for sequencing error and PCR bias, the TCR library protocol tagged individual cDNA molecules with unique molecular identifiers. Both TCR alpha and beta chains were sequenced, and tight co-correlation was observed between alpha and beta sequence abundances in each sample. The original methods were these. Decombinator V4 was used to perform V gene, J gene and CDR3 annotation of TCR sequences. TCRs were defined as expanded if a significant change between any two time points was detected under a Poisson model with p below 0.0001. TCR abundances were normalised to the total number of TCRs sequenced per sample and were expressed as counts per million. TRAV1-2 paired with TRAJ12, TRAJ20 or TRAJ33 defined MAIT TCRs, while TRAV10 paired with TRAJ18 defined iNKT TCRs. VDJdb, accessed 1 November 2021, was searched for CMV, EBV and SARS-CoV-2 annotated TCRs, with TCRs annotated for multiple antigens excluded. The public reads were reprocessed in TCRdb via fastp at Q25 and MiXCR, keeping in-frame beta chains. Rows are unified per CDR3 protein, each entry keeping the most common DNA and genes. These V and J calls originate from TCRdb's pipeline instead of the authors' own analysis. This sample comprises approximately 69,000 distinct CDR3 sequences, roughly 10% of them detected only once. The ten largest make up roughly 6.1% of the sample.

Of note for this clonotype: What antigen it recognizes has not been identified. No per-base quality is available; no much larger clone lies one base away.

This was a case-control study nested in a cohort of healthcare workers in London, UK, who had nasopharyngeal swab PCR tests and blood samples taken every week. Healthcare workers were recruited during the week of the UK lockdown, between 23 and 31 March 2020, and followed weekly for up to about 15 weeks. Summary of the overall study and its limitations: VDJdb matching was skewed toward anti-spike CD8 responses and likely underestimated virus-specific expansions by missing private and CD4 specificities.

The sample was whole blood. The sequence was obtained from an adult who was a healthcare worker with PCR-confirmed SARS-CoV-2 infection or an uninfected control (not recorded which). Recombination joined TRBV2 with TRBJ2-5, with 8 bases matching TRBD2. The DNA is TGTGCCAGCAGTGAGACTAGCGATCAAGAGACCCAGTACTTC. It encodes CASSETSDQETQYF.